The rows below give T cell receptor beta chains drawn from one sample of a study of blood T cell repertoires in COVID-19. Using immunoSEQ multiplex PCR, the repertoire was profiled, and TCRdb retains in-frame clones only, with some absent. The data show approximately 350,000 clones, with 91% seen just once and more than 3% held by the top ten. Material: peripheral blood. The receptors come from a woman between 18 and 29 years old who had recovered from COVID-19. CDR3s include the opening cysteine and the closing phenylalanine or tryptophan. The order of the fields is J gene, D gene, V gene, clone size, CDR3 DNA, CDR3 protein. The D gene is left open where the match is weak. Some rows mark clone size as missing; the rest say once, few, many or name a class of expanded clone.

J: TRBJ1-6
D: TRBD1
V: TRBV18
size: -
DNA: TGTGCCAGCTCACCAACGACGGGACAGAATAATTCACCCCTCCACTTT
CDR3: CASSPTTGQNNSPLHF

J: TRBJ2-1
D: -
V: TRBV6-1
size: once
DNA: TGTGCCAGCAGTGAGCGGGGCTTATGGGGAAATGAGCAGTTCTTC
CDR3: CASSERGLWGNEQFF

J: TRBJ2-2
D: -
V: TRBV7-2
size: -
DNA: TGTGCCAGCAGCTTAGCCTCTGGACAGAACACCGGGGAGCTGTTTTTT
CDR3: CASSLASGQNTGELFF

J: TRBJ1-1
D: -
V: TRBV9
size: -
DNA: TGTGCCAGCAGCCTTACAGGGACATCGAACACTGAAGCTTTCTTT
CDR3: CASSLTGTSNTEAFF

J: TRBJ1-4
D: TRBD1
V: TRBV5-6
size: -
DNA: TGTGCCAGCAGCTTGCCGGGACAGTGGAATGAAAAACTGTTTTTT
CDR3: CASSLPGQWNEKLFF

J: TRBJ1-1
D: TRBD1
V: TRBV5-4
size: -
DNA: TGTGCCAGCAGCTCGCTACAGGGGCCCACTGAAGCTTTCTTT
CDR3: CASSSLQGPTEAFF

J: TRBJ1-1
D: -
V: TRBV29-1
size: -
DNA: TGCAGCGTCTCGAGGGGGACTGAAGCTTTCTTT
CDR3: CSVSRGTEAFF

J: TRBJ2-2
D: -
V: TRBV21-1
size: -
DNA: TGTGCCAGCGCCTCAACCCGGGAGAACACCGGGGAGCTGTTTTTT
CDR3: CASASTRENTGELFF

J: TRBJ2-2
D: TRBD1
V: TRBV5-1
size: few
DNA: TGCGCCAGCAGCTTGGTGGGGCAGGGGGCGTTCACCGGGGAGCTGTTTTTT
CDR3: CASSLVGQGAFTGELFF

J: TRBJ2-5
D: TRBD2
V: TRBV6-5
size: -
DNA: TGTGCCAGCGGGGGACTAGCCGGAGAGACCCAGTACTTC
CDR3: CASGGLAGETQYF

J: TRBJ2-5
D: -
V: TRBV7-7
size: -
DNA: TGTGCCAGCAGAAAAAACGCGGCCCTACAAGAGACCCAGTACTTC
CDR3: CASRKNAALQETQYF

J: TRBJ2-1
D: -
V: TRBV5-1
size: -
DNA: TGCGCCAGCAGCTTTGACTGGGGCGAGCAGTTCTTC
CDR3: CASSFDWGEQFF

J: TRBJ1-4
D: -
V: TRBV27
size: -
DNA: TGTGCCAGCAGTTCTTATGGCCCCATGGGGAGCGTGAAACTGTTTTTT
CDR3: CASSSYGPMGSVKLFF

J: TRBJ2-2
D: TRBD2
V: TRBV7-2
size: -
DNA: TGTGCCAGCAGCTCCGGACTAGCGGCGGGGATATCGACCGGGGAGCTGTTTTTT
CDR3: CASSSGLAAGISTGELFF

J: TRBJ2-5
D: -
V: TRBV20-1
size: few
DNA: TGCAGTGCTAGTACGGGAGCACCAGAGACCCAGTACTTC
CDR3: CSASTGAPETQYF

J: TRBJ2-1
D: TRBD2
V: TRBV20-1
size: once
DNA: TGCAGTGCTAGTACCCTAGCGGGACGCAATGAGCAGTTCTTC
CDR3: CSASTLAGRNEQFF

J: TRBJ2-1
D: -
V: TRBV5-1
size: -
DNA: TGCGCCAGCAGCTCTAGCGGACAGGGTGGTGAGCAGTTCTTC
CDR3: CASSSSGQGGEQFF